This entry lists 17 T cell receptor beta chains sequenced from one sample in a study of CD8 T cells in ankylosing spondylitis. Via MiXCR, TCRdb re-called the 5' RACE reads, giving one row per CDR3 protein. The sample records 350,000 to 450,000 distinct CDR3 sequences, approximately 22% being singletons. Sequencing was done on a sample of blood, either unsorted or a sorted T cell fraction (not recorded which). The receptors come from a male donor with ankylosing spondylitis or in good health (not recorded which).

V is TRBV7-8 and J is TRBJ2-1, with no clear D. The CDR3 is 13 residues long. CDR1 and CDR2 (germline): SGHVS, FQNEAQ. The V and J ends lost 5 bases and 8 bases respectively, with 13 bases between them. The DNA for the CDR3 is TGTGCCAGCAGCCAAGAGGCTGGCGATGAGCAGTTCTTC. Its protein is CASSQEAGDEQFF.

The chain couples TRBV2 to TRBJ1-5, with 7 bases fitting TRBD1. V lost 2 bases and J lost 2; bases outside the gene matches: 0. The CDR3 contains 14 residues. Germline assignment: CDR1 SNHLY and CDR2 FYNNEI. The CDR3 protein is CASSETGGNQPQHF. The CDR3 DNA sequence: TGTGCCAGCAGTGAAACAGGGGGCAATCAGCCCCAGCATTTT.

This clonotype was seen only a few times. The chain carries TRBV29-1 and TRBJ2-1, with a weak D call TRBD2 (6 bases). V was cut by 6 bases and J by 7 bases, with 19 bases left in between. The CDR3 covers 14 residues. CDR1 and CDR2 from the germline V gene are SQVTM and ANQGSEA. The CDR3 reads CSVASQAGRNEQFF. CDR3 bases: TGCAGCGTAGCAAGCCAGGCGGGGCGGAATGAGCAGTTCTTC.

There are a few counts of this clonotype. The rearrangement uses TRBV27 and TRBJ2-1; 9 bases are a match to TRBD1. This CDR3 is 17 amino acids long. The germline CDR1 and CDR2 sequences are MNHEY and SMNVEV (reference sequence). J was trimmed by 8 bases and V by 6 bases; bases with no gene match: 17. CDR3 region: CASRLARSGQGKDEQFF. CDR3 coding DNA: TGTGCCAGCAGACTGGCCCGGTCGGGACAGGGAAAAGATGAGCAGTTCTTC.

V and J are TRBV5-6 and TRBJ2-3; 9 positions match TRBD2. V shed 1 base, J shed 7 bases, and the junction held 7 bases outside the gene matches. The CDR3 totals 15 residues. Per the germline V gene, CDR1 is SGHDT and CDR2 is YYEEEE. CDR3 sequence reads: CASSLYLAGPHTQYF. The CDR3 DNA reads TGTGCCAGCAGCTTGTACCTAGCGGGGCCGCATACGCAGTATTTT.

V and J are TRBV12-5 and TRBJ2-3; 7 bases align to TRBD1. The germline V gene encodes CDR1 LGHNT and CDR2 FRNRAP. This CDR3 contains 15 residues. Trimming removed 0 bases from V and 4 bases from J; junction bases left unmatched: 4. CDR3 region: CASGLVLGGPDTQYF. CDR3 nucleotides: TGTGCTAGTGGTTTGGTCCTAGGGGGCCCAGATACGCAGTATTTT.

The gene calls are TRBV6-5 and TRBJ1-4, with 10 nucleotides matching TRBD1. The junction had 3 bases not matched to a gene; V was cut back by 2 bases and J by 6 bases. This CDR3 has 15 amino acids. Germline-derived CDR1 and CDR2 are MNHEY and SVGAGI. CDR3: CASSYRTGGDEKLFF. The CDR3, as DNA: TGTGCCAGCAGTTACCGGACAGGGGGTGATGAAAAACTGTTTTTT.

On this clonotype itself: No DNA is shown, since the ends of the CDR3 on it are uncertain; the CDR3 is the one TCRdb lists. V gene TRBV2 combines with J gene TRBJ2-5; TRBD1 reflects the table's D call only, with no check against the DNA. The CDR3 sequence runs 14 residues, both termini included. CDR1 and CDR2 from the germline V gene are SNHLY and FYNNEI. CDR3 sequence: CASSEVGTGAGEYF.

This clonotype was seen a few times. The V call is TRBV20-1, the J call TRBJ2-1; 9 nucleotides match TRBD2. After removal of 4 bases from V and 12 bases from J, the junction contained 7 bases not matched to a gene. This CDR3 region has 12 residues. In germline, CDR1 is DFQATT, CDR2 SNEGSKA (reference sequence). CDR3 DNA: TGCAGTGCTACCCCTAGCGGGGCACGGCAGTTCTTC. This translates into CSATPSGARQFF.

This clonotype was observed many times. V is TRBV20-1 and J is TRBJ2-2; D is ambiguous. V was pared by 6 bases and J by 0 bases, with 8 bases between. The CDR3 has 13 amino acids. CDR1 and CDR2 from the germline V gene are DFQATT and SNEGSKA (reference sequence). The CDR3 here is CSAEETNTGELFF. CDR3 bases: TGCAGTGCAGAAGAAACGAACACCGGGGAGCTGTTTTTT.

The chain links TRBV4-2 to TRBJ2-7, with D perhaps TRBD1 (5 bases). The CDR3 covers 15 residues. Germline values: CDR1 LGHNA, CDR2 YNFKEQ. V lost 0 bases to trimming and J lost 1 base, with 10 bases between them. CDR3 in amino acids: CASSQDRQGSYEQYF. CDR3 nucleotides: TGTGCCAGCAGCCAAGACCGGCAGGGTTCCTACGAGCAGTACTTC.

This clonotype showed up many times. The junction shows a germline mismatch at one end, possibly a read error. V is TRBV12-3 or TRBV12-4 and J is TRBJ2-7, with D perhaps TRBD2 (6 bases). CDR3 length: 15 residues. CDR3 DNA sequence: TGTGCCAGCAGCTTAGGTGGAGGGGCCTCCTACGAGCAGTACTTC. Translated, it gives CASSLGGGASYEQYF.

The sample holds a few counts of this clonotype. The V and J genes are TRBV9 and TRBJ2-2; D could derive from TRBD1 or TRBD2 (5 bases each). Germline-derived CDR1 and CDR2 are SGDLS and YYNGEE. V was trimmed by 1 base and J by 3 bases, leaving 10 bases between them. The CDR3 is 15 amino acids. The CDR3 spells CASSVNGAYTGELFF. The CDR3 nucleotides are TGTGCCAGCAGCGTAAACGGGGCCTACACCGGGGAGCTGTTTTTT.

This clonotype came up a few times. The chain employs TRBV12-3 or TRBV12-4 and TRBJ2-7; 7 bases line up with TRBD2. V lost 9 bases, J lost 9 bases, and 11 bases stayed unmatched. The CDR3 contains 12 residues. The CDR3 protein is CASTGGTTRQYF. Written as DNA, the CDR3 is TGTGCCAGTACGGGGGGAACTACGAGGCAGTACTTC.

In this sample, this clonotype turned up a few times. The chain is built from TRBV4-1 and TRBJ2-1; TRBD1 matches at 9 bases. V lost 6 bases and J lost 4; bases outside the gene matches: 10. This CDR3 has 16 residues. Germline values: CDR1 MGHRA, CDR2 YSYEKL. CDR3 nucleotide sequence: TGCGCCAGCAGTCCTCAGGGGGACAGGGCATACAATGAGCAGTTCTTC. Encoded protein: CASSPQGDRAYNEQFF.

The chain combines TRBV12-3 or TRBV12-4 with TRBJ2-5, with a possible D match to TRBD1 (6 bases). This CDR3 region has 16 residues. V was clipped by 6 bases and J by 4 bases, with 21 bases between them. CDR3 loop: CASSGDMSHPGETQYF. In DNA form, the CDR3 reads TGTGCCAGCAGCGGGGACATGTCCCATCCGGGAGAGACCCAGTACTTC.

V and J are TRBV7-9 and TRBJ2-7, with D perhaps TRBD1 (6 bases). The germline V gene encodes CDR1 SEHNR and CDR2 FQNEAQ (reference sequence). The CDR3 covers 16 residues. V dropped 5 bases and J dropped 1 base, with 18 bases sitting between them. CDR3 sequence: CASSRDTALISYEQYF. In DNA, the CDR3 is TGTGCCAGCAGCCGGGACACCGCATTAATTTCCTACGAGCAGTACTTC.